This T cell receptor beta chain comes out of a study of cytomegalovirus exposure and HLA in healthy donors. Study conclusions and caveats: In most subjects, TCR beta sequences reportedly gave accurate predictions of HLA-A and HLA-B alleles.

With 60 Vbeta and 13 Jbeta primers, the PCR was carried out. Produced via immunoSEQ multiplex PCR; TCRdb's table is partial and in-frame only. In the table there are over 150,000 clones, roughly three quarters of which are singletons. This CDR3 contains 15 residues. Germline loops: CDR1 ENHRY, CDR2 SYGVKD. With V trimmed by 2 bases and J by 5 bases, 8 bases remained unmatched. As regards this clone: As yet, its antigen is unknown.

The sample taken for sequencing was PBMCs. The TCR was taken from a man in his 60s in good health and CMV-seronegative. This chain links TRBV10-3 with TRBJ2-7; 8 positions match TRBD1. The CDR3 protein is CAISEQDRVWHEQYF. CDR3 DNA sequence: TGTGCCATCAGTGAGCAGGACAGGGTTTGGCACGAGCAGTACTTC.